This is a list of T cell receptor beta chains from one sample in a study of beta chain features in type 1 diabetes. Measured with immunoSEQ multiplex PCR; TCRdb has only the in-frame clones, and not every one. The sample contains a few hundred thousand clones, approximately 11% of which appear only once. Sequenced material: naive CD4+ T cells from blood. These receptors came from a woman in her thirties in good health. The CDR3 runs from the conserved cysteine through the conserved F or W. Each record gives: D gene, clone size, V gene, J gene, CDR3 DNA, CDR3 protein. The D gene is left open where the match is weak. Clone size appears in some rows only: once, few, many, or a class for an expanded clone.

>TRBD1|few|TRBV6-5|TRBJ2-6
TGTGCCAGCAGTTTCGACAGGGCAGGGGCCAACGTCCTGACTTTC
CASSFDRAGANVLTF
>TRBD2|NA|TRBV30|TRBJ2-1
TGTGCCTGGACCCGCTTAGCGGGAGTTAGTAATGAGCAGTTCTTC
CAWTRLAGVSNEQFF
>NA|NA|TRBV2|TRBJ2-2
TGTGCCAGCAGTGAAGCGGGGCCAGTGAACACCGGGGAGCTGTTTTTT
CASSEAGPVNTGELFF
>NA|few|TRBV2|TRBJ1-1
TGTGCCAGCAGTAGGGAGATGAACACTGAAGCTTTCTTT
CASSREMNTEAFF
>NA|NA|TRBV19|TRBJ2-5
TGTGCCAGTAGTAAACAGGGCCAACAAGAGACCCAGTACTTC
CASSKQGQQETQYF
>TRBD2|NA|TRBV13|TRBJ2-7
TGTGCCAGCAGCCCAGGGACTAGCAGTTTGTTTGAGCAGTACTTC
CASSPGTSSLFEQYF
>TRBD2|few|TRBV7-4|TRBJ2-3
TGTGCCAGCACCGAAAAGGGTCGGGAGGTTTACACAGATACGCAGTATTTT
CASTEKGREVYTDTQYF
>NA|few|TRBV18|TRBJ2-3
TGTGCCAGCTCACCAGCCCTTCGCGCAGATACGCAGTATTTT
CASSPALRADTQYF
>NA|NA|TRBV9|TRBJ2-3
TGTGCCAGCAGCGTAGCCACCGGGGTTCTGGATACGCAGTATTTT
CASSVATGVLDTQYF
>NA|NA|TRBV5-1|TRBJ2-5
TGCGCCAGCAGCTTGGATTCGGGCCCGGGGAGGACCCAGTACTTC
CASSLDSGPGRTQYF
>NA|few|TRBV9|TRBJ2-1
TGTGCCAGCAGCGTAGCATCTTTTGCGGGGATCTACAATGAGCAGTTCTTC
CASSVASFAGIYNEQFF
>NA|NA|TRBV6-4|TRBJ2-3
TGTGCCAGCAGTGAAGTAGCGAACACAGATACGCAGTATTTT
CASSEVANTDTQYF
>TRBD1|NA|TRBV7-2|TRBJ2-7
TGTGCCAGCAGCGTAGGTTACAGGGGCTACGAGCAGTACTTC
CASSVGYRGYEQYF
>TRBD1|few|TRBV23-1|TRBJ2-1
TGCGCCAGCAGTCAATCAAATGGGGACAGAGGCCTCCTTAATGAGCAGTTCTTC
CASSQSNGDRGLLNEQFF
>NA|NA|TRBV5-4|TRBJ1-1
TGTGCCAGCAGCTTAAGTAACAGACTGAACACTGAAGCTTTCTTT
CASSLSNRLNTEAFF
>NA|NA|TRBV15|TRBJ2-1
TGTGCCACCAGCAGGACCCCCGGGGTGTCCTACAATGAGCAGTTCTTC
CATSRTPGVSYNEQFF
>NA|few|TRBV2|TRBJ1-1
TGTGCCAGCACGGGAGCCATGGTTGGCACTGAAGCTTTCTTT
CASTGAMVGTEAFF
>TRBD2|few|TRBV5-1|TRBJ2-5
TGCGCCAGCAGAACCGGACTAGCGGGGGAAGAGACCCAGTACTTC
CASRTGLAGEETQYF
>TRBD1|few|TRBV7-2|TRBJ1-2
TGTGCCAGCAGCTTCGACAGGGGCAGTAACTATGGCTACACCTTC
CASSFDRGSNYGYTF
>TRBD2|few|TRBV15|TRBJ2-5
TGTGCCACCAGCAGAGACTACCTGACTAGCGGGAGTCTCGAGACCCAGTACTTC
CATSRDYLTSGSLETQYF
>TRBD1|few|TRBV28|TRBJ2-3
TGTGCCAGCAGTTTGACACAGGGGGCGGTGGATACGCAGTATTTT
CASSLTQGAVDTQYF
>TRBD2|NA|TRBV18|TRBJ2-1
TGTGCCAGCTCACCGAAGTCCACGGGACTAGCCTCCTACAATGAGCAGTTCTTC
CASSPKSTGLASYNEQFF
>TRBD1|few|TRBV6-5|TRBJ2-7
TGTGCCAGCAGTATACCGGGACAGAACGTTTACGAGCAGTACTTC
CASSIPGQNVYEQYF
>TRBD2|NA|TRBV14|TRBJ2-7
TGTGCCAGCAGCCAAGTAGGCTTTAGCGGGAGGGTCCACGAGCAGTACTTC
CASSQVGFSGRVHEQYF
>TRBD2|few|TRBV4-2|TRBJ2-3
TGTGCCAGCAGCCAAAATAGCGGGAGCCTCACAGATACGCAGTATTTT
CASSQNSGSLTDTQYF
>TRBD1|few|TRBV7-2|TRBJ1-2
TGTGCCAGCAGCCCGGGACAGGGGATCTATGGCTACACCTTC
CASSPGQGIYGYTF
>TRBD2|few|TRBV4-2|TRBJ2-3
TGTGCCAGCAGCCCCGGGACTAGCGGTCGCACAGATACGCAGTATTTT
CASSPGTSGRTDTQYF
>TRBD1|NA|TRBV28|TRBJ2-5
TGTGCCAGCAGCCTCCTTGGACAGGCCCAAGAGACCCAGTACTTC
CASSLLGQAQETQYF
>TRBD2|NA|TRBV29-1|TRBJ2-3
TGCAGCGTTGATCGGCTAGCGGGAGGGACCGATACGCAGTATTTT
CSVDRLAGGTDTQYF
>TRBD2|few|TRBV11-1|TRBJ2-3
TGTGCCAGCAGCCCGTGGGGCGGGAGGACCCCAGATACGCAGTATTTT
CASSPWGGRTPDTQYF
>TRBD2|few|TRBV5-1|TRBJ2-1
TGCGCCAGCAGCTTGGTCGCTAGCGGGAGCTACAATGAGCAGTTCTTC
CASSLVASGSYNEQFF
>TRBD1|NA|TRBV28|TRBJ2-7
TGTGCCAGCAGCCTGGGACAGGGGGTCTGGTACGAGCAGTACTTC
CASSLGQGVWYEQYF
>NA|few|TRBV29-1|TRBJ2-7
TGCAGCGTTTCCAGCTTCGGGGATAAGGGTTCCTACGAGCAGTACTTC
CSVSSFGDKGSYEQYF
>NA|few|TRBV16|TRBJ1-5
TGTGCCAGCAGCCAATCGAGGAGGCAGCCCCAGCATTTT
CASSQSRRQPQHF
>TRBD1|few|TRBV29-1|TRBJ2-5
TGCAGCGCCCATATTACAGGGGGCGTGGAGACCCAGTACTTC
CSAHITGGVETQYF
>NA|few|TRBV28|TRBJ1-1
TGTGCCAGTGCCCTGGGGGCCATGAACACTGAAGCTTTCTTT
CASALGAMNTEAFF
>TRBD1|few|TRBV5-1|TRBJ1-2
TGCGCCAGCAGCAACCCCGGACAGGGGGTATATGGCTACACCTTC
CASSNPGQGVYGYTF
>NA|NA|TRBV7-2|TRBJ1-1
TGTGCCAGCAGCCTCAACAGGAACACTGAAGCTTTCTTT
CASSLNRNTEAFF
>NA|few|TRBV5-1|TRBJ2-7
TGCGCCAGCAGCTGGGGCGGTGACGAGCAGTACTTC
CASSWGGDEQYF